This T cell receptor (beta chain) comes out of a study of cytomegalovirus exposure and HLA in healthy donors. Findings and limits, study-wide: Association with HLA alleles at 0.05 false discovery rate was found for some 18,000 TCR beta sequences in a later analysis.

Germline V gene sequence: CDR1 LGHNT, CDR2 FRNRAP. The V gene end was trimmed by 6 bases and the J gene end by 6 bases; junction bases not matched to a gene: 12. This CDR3 is 15 amino acids long. Comments on this clone: The antigen is undetermined.

The PCR used 60 Vbeta and 13 Jbeta primers. Profiling relied on immunoSEQ multiplex PCR, and the TCRdb table lists in-frame clones only, not all of them. Seen here are about 98,000 clones, about 80% observed once, and the top ten hold roughly 17%. The sequenced material came from PBMCs. The rearrangement links TRBV12-5 to TRBJ1-1; 8 nucleotides match TRBD1. This sequence was found in a man aged 60 to 75 in good health and CMV-seropositive. The CDR3 nucleotides are TGTGCTAGTGGGGCGGGACAGGTCGTTGGGGCTGAAGCTTTCTTT. It specifies CASGAGQVVGAEAFF.